This TCR beta chain emerged from a study of beta chain features in type 1 diabetes. Study in general: The patient and healthy donor groups were comparable for age, gender and cell yields. General study findings and limits: Shortening of TCRB CDR3s, moderate but significant, appeared in all four CD4+ subsets of Type 1 diabetes patients. There were fewer insertions and more deletions at the VDJ junctions of type 1 diabetes patients. Amplification by PCR could prefer shorter templates, with the same effect in patients and controls.

This CDR3 spans 14 amino acids. The germline gives CDR1 LGHNA, CDR2 YSLEER. V lost 4 bases to trimming and J lost 2 bases, with 12 bases between them. It was via CD45RO/CCR7/CD25/CD127/CD95/CD27 that CD4+ naive, central memory, regulatory and stem cell-like memory cells were sorted. Expressed TCRB transcripts were sequenced, since all the RNA that had been isolated was reverse transcribed. TCRdb's table, derived via immunoSEQ multiplex PCR, lists solely in-frame clones and lacks some. The sample lists 300,000 or so clones, around 8.5% occurring once. In its sample, this clone was seen a few times. Antigen unknown.

The source is a man aged 25 to 40 with type 1 diabetes. The chain links TRBV4-3 to TRBJ2-7, with unresolved D. Material for sequencing was central memory CD4+ T cells from blood. CDR3 region: CASSRAWGTYEQYF. CDR3 nucleotides: TGCGCCAGCAGCCGAGCTTGGGGAACCTACGAGCAGTACTTC.